The rows below give T cell receptor beta chains drawn from one sample of a study of blood T cell repertoires in COVID-19. Only in-frame clones appear in the TCRdb table, and some are missing; sequencing was by immunoSEQ multiplex PCR. The sample holds 120,000 to 150,000 clones, 65% to 85% seen once. The sequenced sample consisted of peripheral blood. These receptors originate from a man aged 50-59 years with active or convalescent COVID-19. Each CDR3 is given with its conserved first and last residue. The size field is filled for only some rows; it gives once, few, many or a size class.

v_gene: TRBV5-5
abundance: .
CDR3aa: CASSPGRGGWGYTF

v_gene: TRBV7-2
abundance: .
CDR3aa: CASSSYRSSYEQYF

v_gene: TRBV24-1
abundance: few
CDR3aa: CATSQTGAEAFF

v_gene: TRBV27
abundance: .
CDR3aa: CASSLFLGGGTQYF

v_gene: TRBV2
abundance: .
CDR3aa: CASSESPPGSGYEQFF

v_gene: TRBV6-5
abundance: .
CDR3aa: CASSLDRGADTQYF

v_gene: TRBV4-2
abundance: .
CDR3aa: CASSQQNSPLHF

v_gene: TRBV19
abundance: .
CDR3aa: CASSGMAGLPATNEQFF

v_gene: TRBV29-1
abundance: .
CDR3aa: CSVESTSGFEQYF

v_gene: TRBV9
abundance: .
CDR3aa: CASSTRPQTSGNVDTQYF

v_gene: TRBV3-1/TRBV3-2
abundance: .
CDR3aa: CASSQGTRTGELFF

v_gene: TRBV10-3
abundance: .
CDR3aa: CAISEKVLAGFTDTQYF

v_gene: TRBV11-2
abundance: .
CDR3aa: CASSLLTGRTGELFF

v_gene: TRBV6-2/TRBV6-3
abundance: .
CDR3aa: CASSSGQGADQPQHF

v_gene: TRBV6-6
abundance: .
CDR3aa: CASSYGQGGNIQYF

v_gene: TRBV4-1
abundance: .
CDR3aa: CASSQARRLTGELFF

v_gene: TRBV7-6
abundance: once
CDR3aa: CASSLGTGYNEQFF

v_gene: TRBV5-1
abundance: few
CDR3aa: CASSLQGQGTYEQYF

v_gene: TRBV7-2
abundance: .
CDR3aa: CASSARSGGDQPQHF

v_gene: TRBV10-3
abundance: few
CDR3aa: CATEDGGSGYTF

v_gene: TRBV5-6
abundance: .
CDR3aa: CASSLSETQYF

v_gene: TRBV27
abundance: .
CDR3aa: CASSDSGLPPNF

v_gene: TRBV28
abundance: .
CDR3aa: CASSTMGQSSYEQYF

v_gene: TRBV9
abundance: few
CDR3aa: CASSVRLAGDTDTQYF

v_gene: TRBV12-5
abundance: .
CDR3aa: CASGLSLALSTDTQYF

v_gene: TRBV27
abundance: .
CDR3aa: CASSLTGNNYGYTF

v_gene: TRBV19
abundance: many
CDR3aa: CASSIATGPSYGYTF

v_gene: TRBV18
abundance: .
CDR3aa: CASSPPEYISGRASYEQYF

v_gene: TRBV18
abundance: few
CDR3aa: CASSRDRVGTEAFF

v_gene: TRBV9
abundance: few
CDR3aa: CASSVEGLAGDYEQYF

v_gene: TRBV7-2
abundance: .
CDR3aa: CASSAGGPGADTQYF

v_gene: TRBV28
abundance: .
CDR3aa: CASRGGSYEQYF

v_gene: TRBV12-1
abundance: .
CDR3aa: CASSYSGANSYNEQFF

v_gene: TRBV7-2
abundance: few
CDR3aa: CASSYKSGGTDTQYF

v_gene: TRBV9
abundance: .
CDR3aa: CASSGSLAGGSYNEQFF

v_gene: TRBV5-1
abundance: .
CDR3aa: CASSLSGGSADTQYF

v_gene: TRBV13
abundance: .
CDR3aa: CASRGDGGLEETQYF

v_gene: TRBV6-1
abundance: once
CDR3aa: CASSELGVSYNEQFF

v_gene: TRBV7-3
abundance: once
CDR3aa: CASSLGPPGQGAYEQYF

v_gene: TRBV24-1
abundance: .
CDR3aa: CATKGEADGYTF

v_gene: TRBV27
abundance: .
CDR3aa: CASSFGGQPQHF

v_gene: TRBV5-4
abundance: once
CDR3aa: CASSFGMGGNQPQHF

v_gene: TRBV30
abundance: .
CDR3aa: CAWSVGGSYNSPLHF

v_gene: TRBV4-2
abundance: .
CDR3aa: CASSQDYSQETQYF

v_gene: TRBV4-1
abundance: once
CDR3aa: CASSPGLFSYNEQFF